This is a list of T cell receptor beta chains from one sample in a study of CD8 T cells in ankylosing spondylitis. Via MiXCR, TCRdb re-called the 5' RACE reads, giving one row per CDR3 protein. The data contain some 130,000 distinct CDR3 sequences, 7% to 8% of them singletons. The material sequenced was blood, either unsorted or a sorted T cell fraction (not recorded which). These receptor sequences come from a female donor with ankylosing spondylitis or in good health (not recorded which). The CDR3 runs from the conserved cysteine through the conserved F or W. The D gene is left open where the match is weak. Not all rows give a size; the values are once, few, many and, for expanded clones, a class.

cdr3_length | j_call | d_call | v_call | clone_size | cdr3_aa | cdr3_nt
14 | TRBJ1-1 | - | TRBV6-1 | many | CASSGYRRNTEAFF | TGTGCCAGCAGTGGCTACAGGAGGAACACTGAAGCTTTCTTT
17 | TRBJ2-3 | - | TRBV10-3 | many | CAISEGTPIPPPDTQYF | TGTGCCATCAGTGAGGGGACTCCCATCCCCCCTCCAGATACGCAGTATTTT
16 | TRBJ2-7 | TRBD2 | TRBV7-2 | many | CASSSQSAAGRYEQYF | TGTGCCAGCAGCTCCCAGAGTGCAGCGGGGAGATACGAGCAGTACTTC
12 | TRBJ2-7 | - | TRBV20-1 | many | CSARARMGEQYF | TGCAGTGCTAGAGCCAGGATGGGCGAGCAGTACTTC
17 | TRBJ1-2 | - | TRBV20-1 | few | CCARGEDSFSTVHGYTF | TGCTGTGCTAGGGGAGAGGATTCGTTTAGTACTGTCCATGGCTACACCTTC
13 | TRBJ1-2 | - | TRBV12-3/TRBV12-4 | many | CASSLNSWGGYTF | TGTGCCAGCAGTTTGAACAGTTGGGGTGGCTACACCTTC
15 | TRBJ1-2 | TRBD1 | TRBV4-1 | - | CASSQEAGGFYGYTF | TGCGCCAGCAGCCAAGAGGCAGGGGGCTTCTATGGCTACACCTTC
17 | TRBJ2-3 | - | TRBV10-3 | many | CAISELELAPSTDTQYF | TGTGCCATCAGTGAGTTGGAACTAGCTCCGAGCACAGATACGCAGTATTTT
13 | TRBJ1-1 | - | TRBV6-5 | many | CASSYWENTEAFF | TGTGCCAGCAGTTACTGGGAGAACACTGAAGCTTTCTTT
15 | TRBJ2-2 | - | TRBV28 | many | CASSSGGWETGELFF | TGTGCCAGCAGTTCCGGGGGTTGGGAAACCGGGGAGCTGTTTTTT
16 | TRBJ2-3 | - | TRBV4-2 | - | CASSQESPPRSDTQYF | TGTGCCAGCAGCCAAGAGTCTCCTCCCCGTTCGGATACGCAGTATTTT
14 | TRBJ2-2 | - | TRBV3-1 | many | CASSQSAGAGELFF | TGTGCCAGCAGCCAATCCGCAGGGGCCGGGGAGCTGTTTTTT
13 | TRBJ1-5 | - | TRBV12-3/TRBV12-4 | many | CASSLLGGQPQHF | TGTGCCAGCAGTTTACTGGGGGGTCAGCCCCAGCATTTT
16 | TRBJ2-3 | - | TRBV5-1 | many | CASSQNPQGNTDTQYF | TGCGCCAGCAGCCAAAACCCTCAGGGGAACACAGATACGCAGTATTTT
14 | TRBJ1-1 | - | TRBV9 | many | CASSVAPGEGEAFF | TGTGCCAGCAGCGTAGCTCCGGGGGAAGGTGAAGCTTTCTTT
13 | TRBJ2-3 | - | TRBV4-1 | many | CASSGRDVTTQYF | TGCGCCAGCAGCGGACGGGACGTCACTACGCAGTATTTT
17 | TRBJ1-2 | - | TRBV7-2 | many | CASSPTPGVTPNYGYTF | TGTGCCAGCAGCCCTACACCGGGGGTCACCCCTAACTATGGCTACACCTTC
15 | TRBJ2-5 | TRBD2 | TRBV9 | many | CASSATGTTQETQYF | TGTGCCAGCAGCGCTACCGGGACTACCCAAGAGACCCAGTACTTC
15 | TRBJ1-2 | - | TRBV5-1 | many | CASSWTGIASSRYTF | TGCGCCAGCAGCTGGACCGGGATAGCCTCTTCCCGCTACACCTTC
16 | TRBJ2-3 | TRBD2 | TRBV5-1 | many | CASSSRLAGYTDTQYF | TGCGCCAGCAGCTCGCGACTAGCGGGGTACACAGATACGCAGTATTTT
14 | TRBJ1-6 | - | TRBV20-1 | many | CSAAASGPNSPLHF | TGCAGTGCAGCCGCCTCCGGCCCGAATTCACCCCTCCACTTT
13 | TRBJ1-6 | - | TRBV12-3/TRBV12-4 | many | CASSMASNSPLHF | TGTGCCAGCAGTATGGCGAGTAATTCACCCCTCCACTTT
15 | TRBJ2-5 | TRBD1 | TRBV18 | many | CASSPETGGQETQYF | TGTGCCAGCTCACCGGAGACAGGGGGCCAAGAGACCCAGTACTTC
12 | TRBJ2-7 | - | TRBV5-1 | many | CASSLIGEEQYF | TGCGCCAGCAGCTTGATAGGGGAAGAGCAGTACTTC
16 | TRBJ1-2 | TRBD1 | TRBV4-3 | - | CASSQRQGALNYGYTF | TGCGCCAGCAGCCAACGCCAGGGGGCTTTAAACTATGGCTACACCTTC
13 | TRBJ1-1 | - | TRBV7-3 | once | CASSLFVNTEAFF | TGTGCCAGCAGCTTATTTGTAAACACTGAAGCTTTCTTT